The entry below describes one TCR beta chain. The antigen is not known. The sample is drawn from a study of OX40 agonist ivuxolimab in advanced cancers. As for the study in general: Ivuxolimab was administered intravenously to patients at 0.01 to 10 mg/kg every 2 weeks. Study conclusions and caveats: Near-lowest levels of clonal expansion characterized partial responders at 0.1-3.0 mg/kg. CD4+ and CD8+ blood T cells expanded clonally by week 6 at 0.1 to 3.0 mg/kg.

Only in-frame clones appear in the TCRdb table, and some are missing; sequencing was by immunoSEQ multiplex PCR. This table holds tens of thousands of clones, about 88% found once. The sample here was CD4+ or CD8+ T cells sorted from blood, taken in a trial of the OX40 agonist ivuxolimab. This TCR came from an adult with an advanced solid tumor such as melanoma, head and neck, liver or kidney cancer.

The CDR3 spells CASNKDRGGWLGTEAFF. CDR3 bases: TGTGCCAGCAATAAGGACAGGGGCGGGTGGTTGGGCACTGAAGCTTTCTTT. The chain has TRBV2 and TRBJ1-1, with 9 bases that match TRBD1. The CDR3 totals 17 residues. V was clipped by 7 bases and J by 4 bases; unmatched bases: 16. In germline, CDR1 is SNHLY, CDR2 FYNNEI.